Given below is one T cell receptor beta chain in context. Its specificity is unknown. The data stem from a study of CD8+CD57+ T cells in acquired aplastic anemia. General observations from the study: Fewer than 35 sequences, all CD8+ CDR3, were shared between patients and controls. A significant difference in CD8+ Simpson's diversity between patients and controls was not found.

CDR3 and TCR beta VDJ profiling relied on a genomic DNA template. Using its own MiXCR run on the reads, TCRdb lists one record per CDR3 protein. This table holds 150,000 to 200,000 distinct CDR3 sequences, around 45% found once. The germline gives CDR1 MGHDK, CDR2 SYGVNS. Trimming took off 5 bases at V and 4 bases at J, with 18 bases between the two ends. This CDR3 contains 16 residues. The receptor was isolated from a human donor in good health. The sequenced material came from sorted CD4+, CD8+, or CD8+CD57+ T cells (not recorded which) from PBMCs. V and J are TRBV25-1 and TRBJ2-1, with D hard to call. CDR3 nucleotide sequence: TGTGCCAGCAGTTCCACGGAAGCGCCTCAATACAATGAGCAGTTCTTC. This translates into CASSSTEAPQYNEQFF.